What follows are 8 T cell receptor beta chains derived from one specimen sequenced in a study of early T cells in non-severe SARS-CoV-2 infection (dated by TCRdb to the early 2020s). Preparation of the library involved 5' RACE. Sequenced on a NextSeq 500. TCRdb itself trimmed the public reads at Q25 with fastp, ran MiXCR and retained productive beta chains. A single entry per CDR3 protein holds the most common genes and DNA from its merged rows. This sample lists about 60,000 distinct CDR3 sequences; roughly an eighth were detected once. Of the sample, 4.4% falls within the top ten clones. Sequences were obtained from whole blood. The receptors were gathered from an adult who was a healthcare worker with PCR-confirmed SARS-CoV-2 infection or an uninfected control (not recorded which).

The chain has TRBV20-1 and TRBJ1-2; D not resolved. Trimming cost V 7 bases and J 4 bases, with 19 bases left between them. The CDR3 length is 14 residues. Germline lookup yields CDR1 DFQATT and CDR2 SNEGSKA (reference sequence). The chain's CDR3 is CSVRTGYNIYGYTF. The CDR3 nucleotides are TGCAGTGTCCGGACGGGATATAATATCTATGGCTACACCTTC.

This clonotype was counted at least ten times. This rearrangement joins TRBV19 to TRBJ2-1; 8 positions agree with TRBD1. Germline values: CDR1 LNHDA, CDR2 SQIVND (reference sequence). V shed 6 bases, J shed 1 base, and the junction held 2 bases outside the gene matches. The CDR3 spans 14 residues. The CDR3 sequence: CASRRTGSYNEQFF. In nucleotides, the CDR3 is TGTGCCAGTAGACGGACAGGGTCCTACAATGAGCAGTTCTTC. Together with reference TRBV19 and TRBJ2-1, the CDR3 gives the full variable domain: DGGITQSPKYLFRKEGQNVTLSCEQNLNHDAMYWYRQDPGQGLRLIYYSQIVNDFQKGDIAEGYSVSREKKESFPLTVTSAQKNPTAFYLCASRRTGSYNEQFFGPGTRLTVL.

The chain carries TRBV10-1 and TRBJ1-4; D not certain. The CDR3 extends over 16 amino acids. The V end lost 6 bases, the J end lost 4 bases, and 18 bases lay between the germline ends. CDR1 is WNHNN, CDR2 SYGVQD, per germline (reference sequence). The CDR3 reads CASRRRGPVHNEKLFF. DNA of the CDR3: TGCGCCAGCAGGAGAAGAGGACCCGTTCATAATGAAAAACTGTTTTTT.

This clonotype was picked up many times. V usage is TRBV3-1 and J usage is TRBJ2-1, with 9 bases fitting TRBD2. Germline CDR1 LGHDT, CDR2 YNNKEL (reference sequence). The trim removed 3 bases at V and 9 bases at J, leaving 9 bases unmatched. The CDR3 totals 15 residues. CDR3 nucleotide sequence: TGTGCCAGCAGCCAGCGTAGCGGGAGAATCAGTGAGCAGTTCTTC. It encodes CASSQRSGRISEQFF.

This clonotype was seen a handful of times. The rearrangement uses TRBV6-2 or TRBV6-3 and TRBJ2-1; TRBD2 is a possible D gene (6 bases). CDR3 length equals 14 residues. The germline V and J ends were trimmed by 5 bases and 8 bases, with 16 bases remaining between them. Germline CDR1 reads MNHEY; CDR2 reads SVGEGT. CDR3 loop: CASSKVRTTDEQFF. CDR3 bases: TGTGCCAGCAGTAAGGTCCGGACTACTGATGAGCAGTTCTTC.

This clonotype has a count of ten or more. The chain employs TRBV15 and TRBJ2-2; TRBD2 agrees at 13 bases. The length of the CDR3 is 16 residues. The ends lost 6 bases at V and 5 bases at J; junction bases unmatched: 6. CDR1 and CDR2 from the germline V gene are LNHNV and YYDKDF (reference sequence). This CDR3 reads CATRAGTSGVTGELFF. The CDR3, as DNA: TGTGCCACCAGGGCCGGGACTAGCGGGGTTACCGGGGAGCTGTTTTTT.

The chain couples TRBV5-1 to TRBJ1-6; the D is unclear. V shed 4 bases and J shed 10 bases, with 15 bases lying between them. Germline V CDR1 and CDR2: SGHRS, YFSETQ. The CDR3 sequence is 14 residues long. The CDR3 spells CASSDRADASPLHF. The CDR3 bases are TGCGCCAGCAGCGATCGAGCGGATGCGTCACCCCTCCACTTT. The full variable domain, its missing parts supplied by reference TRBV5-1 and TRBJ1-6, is KAGVTQTPRYLIKTRGQQVTLSCSPISGHRSVSWYQQTPGQGLQFLFEYFSETQRNKGNFPGRFSGRQFSNSRSEMNVSTLELGDSALYLCASSDRADASPLHFGNGTRLTVT.

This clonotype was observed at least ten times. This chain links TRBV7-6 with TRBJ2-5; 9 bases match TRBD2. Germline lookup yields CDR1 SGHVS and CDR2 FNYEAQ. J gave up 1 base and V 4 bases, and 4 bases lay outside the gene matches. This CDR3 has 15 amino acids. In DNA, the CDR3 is TGTGCCAGCAGCTCCCAAGCGGGAGGCCAAGAGACCCAGTACTTC. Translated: CASSSQAGGQETQYF.